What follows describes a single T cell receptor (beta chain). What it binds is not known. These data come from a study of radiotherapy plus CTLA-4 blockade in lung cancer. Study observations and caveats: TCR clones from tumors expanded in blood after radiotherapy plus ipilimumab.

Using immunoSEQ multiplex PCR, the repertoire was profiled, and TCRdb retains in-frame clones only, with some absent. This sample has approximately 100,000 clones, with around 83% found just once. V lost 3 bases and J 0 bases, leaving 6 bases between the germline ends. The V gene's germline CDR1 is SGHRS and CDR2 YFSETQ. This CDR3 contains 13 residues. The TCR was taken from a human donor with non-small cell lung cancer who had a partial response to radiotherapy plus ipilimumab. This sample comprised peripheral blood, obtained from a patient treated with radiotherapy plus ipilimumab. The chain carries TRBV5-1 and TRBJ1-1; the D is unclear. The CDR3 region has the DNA TGCGCCAGCAGCTCGAGATTGAACACTGAAGCTTTCTTT. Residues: CASSSRLNTEAFF.